The 6 T cell receptor beta chains reported below all come from one sample, sequenced in a study of blood T cell repertoires in COVID-19. Profiling relied on immunoSEQ multiplex PCR, and the TCRdb table lists in-frame clones only, not all of them. Here the sample spans tens of thousands of clones, over 70% being singletons. The sample was peripheral blood. The receptors stem from a human donor in a cohort sampled during active COVID-19.

This clone has only one observation. This chain links TRBV27 with TRBJ2-7, with unresolved D. Trimming took off 8 bases at V and 4 bases at J, with 9 bases between the two ends. This CDR3 region has 11 residues. Germline CDR1 reads MNHEY; CDR2 reads SMNVEV (reference sequence). Here the CDR3 DNA reads TGTGCCAGCCGCCGAGATTACGAGCAGTACTTC. Translating gives CASRRDYEQYF.

The sample holds one count of this clone. The J gene is TRBJ2-3, the V gene TRBV24-1; weak D call: TRBD1 (5 bases). Looked up from germline, CDR1 is KGHDR and CDR2 is SFDVKD. V lost 8 bases and J 2 bases, leaving 16 bases between the germline ends. This CDR3 spans 15 amino acids. CDR3 bases: TGTGCCACCACTCCTACGCAGGGTAACACAGATACGCAGTATTTT. Amino acids: CATTPTQGNTDTQYF.

The chain carries TRBV7-9 and TRBJ2-5, with 7 bases fitting TRBD1. Unmatched junction bases numbered 2, after V lost 3 bases and J lost 1 base. Germline V gives CDR1 SEHNR, CDR2 FQNEAQ (reference sequence). This CDR3 has 14 amino acids. The CDR3 DNA reads as TGTGCCAGCAGCTTTAGGGACAGCCAAGAGACCCAGTACTTC. It translates to CASSFRDSQETQYF. The full variable domain, with the rest looked up from reference TRBV7-9 and TRBJ2-5, is DTGVSQNPRHKITKRGQNVTFRCDPISEHNRLYWYRQTLGQGPEFLTYFQNEAQLEKSRLLSDRFSAERPKGSFSTLEIQRTEQGDSAMYLCASSFRDSQETQYFGPGTRLLVL.

The rearrangement links TRBV7-9 to TRBJ2-2; D is perhaps TRBD2 (6 bases). The germline V gene has CDR1 SEHNR and CDR2 FQNEAQ (reference sequence). V dropped 5 bases and J dropped 1 base, with 11 bases sitting between them. This CDR3 contains 15 residues. DNA for the CDR3: TGTGCCAGCAGCCCGTGGCGGGAGAACACCGGGGAGCTGTTTTTT. Its protein product is CASSPWRENTGELFF.

This clone was seen a single time. V gene TRBV24-1 combines with J gene TRBJ2-1; 11 nucleotides line up with TRBD2. Unmatched junction bases numbered 3, after V lost 11 bases and J lost 4 bases. This CDR3 comprises 13 residues. From germline, CDR1 is KGHDR and CDR2 SFDVKD. CDR3 coding DNA: TGTGCCATTAGCGGGGGGGTTTACAATGAGCAGTTCTTC. Its protein is CAISGGVYNEQFF.

This clone was counted a single time. V usage is TRBV5-1 and J usage is TRBJ2-1; 15 bases are shared with TRBD2. CDR3 length: 15 amino acids. After removal of 4 bases from V and 13 bases from J, the junction contained 9 bases not matched to a gene. Germline V gene data show CDR1 as SGHRS and CDR2 as YFSETQ. As DNA, the CDR3 is TGCGCCAGCAGCCTAGGGACTAGCGGGGGGCTTATACAGTTCTTC. This gives the protein CASSLGTSGGLIQFF.